The 21 T cell receptor beta chains below were found in one sample sequenced in a study of cytomegalovirus exposure and HLA in healthy donors. Primers: 60 Vbeta forward and 13 Jbeta reverse. Assay: immunoSEQ multiplex PCR; the TCRdb copy retains only in-frame clones and omits some. The repertoire holds 150,000 to 200,000 clones, with under 85% as singletons. Sequences were obtained from PBMCs. The receptors originated from a female donor in good health and CMV-seronegative.

The genes are TRBV28 and TRBJ1-2; 10 bases are a match to TRBD1. Germline V CDR1 and CDR2: MDHEN, SYDVKM. The CDR3 has 13 amino acids. V shed 6 bases, J shed 8 bases, and the junction held 6 bases outside the gene matches. As DNA, the CDR3 is TGTGCCAGCAGGGGTGACAGGGGGCGAGGCTACACCTTC. This codes for CASRGDRGRGYTF.

J is TRBJ2-3 and V is TRBV28, with D uncertain. There are 12 residues in the CDR3. Germline lookup yields CDR1 MDHEN and CDR2 SYDVKM. Deletions cut 5 bases from V and 3 bases from J, with 6 bases between. The CDR3 loop is CASSTVTDTQYF. CDR3 sequence (DNA): TGTGCCAGCAGTACGGTGACAGATACGCAGTATTTT.

This clone has only one observation. This sequence joins TRBV5-4 and TRBJ1-4; 8 nucleotides match TRBD1. The ends lost 3 bases at V and 8 bases at J; junction bases unmatched: 3. The CDR3 totals 13 residues. Per germline, CDR1 SGHNT and CDR2 YYREEE (reference sequence). CDR3 protein: CASSSRDREKLFF. CDR3 DNA: TGTGCCAGCAGCTCCCGGGACAGGGAAAAACTGTTTTTT.

V and J are TRBV6-1 and TRBJ2-4, with 8 bases lining up with TRBD1. The CDR3 loop spans 16 amino acids. The V gene end was trimmed by 3 bases and the J gene end by 2 bases; junction bases not matched to a gene: 6. Germline CDR1 is MNHNS and CDR2 is SASEGT. The CDR3 bases are TGTGCCAGCAGTGATTACAGGGGGTGGACCAAAAACATTCAGTACTTC. Translated, it gives CASSDYRGWTKNIQYF.

This clone occurred a few times. The chain couples TRBV19 to TRBJ1-1, with TRBD1 as a possible D gene (6 bases). Per the germline V gene, CDR1 is LNHDA and CDR2 is SQIVND (reference sequence). Trimming left V 6 bases short and J 1 base short, with 12 bases between. The CDR3 spans 14 residues. The CDR3 bases are TGTGCCAGTAGAACAGGGTGGGGGAACACTGAAGCTTTCTTT. Its translation is CASRTGWGNTEAFF.

The chain couples TRBV29-1 to TRBJ2-1; possible D gene TRBD1, 5 bases. Trimming cost V 2 bases and J 0 bases, with 11 bases left between them. Germline V gene data show CDR1 as SQVTM and CDR2 as ANQGSEA. The CDR3 is 15 residues long. CDR3 loop: CSVELGVPSYNEQFF. CDR3 DNA: TGCAGCGTTGAACTAGGGGTACCCTCCTACAATGAGCAGTTCTTC.

This clone has more than one count but fewer than ten. The chain is built from TRBV5-1 and TRBJ2-7; maybe TRBD1 (6 bases). The CDR3 extends over 14 amino acids. Germline V gives CDR1 SGHRS, CDR2 YFSETQ. Trimming took 0 bases from V and 0 from J, leaving 7 bases between them. CDR3 sequence (DNA): TGCGCCAGCAGCTTGGAACAGGGCTCCTACGAGCAGTACTTC. Its translation is CASSLEQGSYEQYF.

The genes are TRBV2 and TRBJ1-3; 8 bases are a match to TRBD1. This CDR3 has 14 residues. V shed 4 bases, J shed 3 bases, and the junction held 2 bases outside the gene matches. Germline V gives CDR1 SNHLY, CDR2 FYNNEI. The chain's CDR3 is CASSGTGSGNTIYF. In DNA, the CDR3 is TGTGCCAGCAGTGGGACAGGGAGTGGAAACACCATATATTTT.

This chain links TRBV5-6 with TRBJ1-1; D might be TRBD1 (6 bases). Germline V gives CDR1 SGHDT, CDR2 YYEEEE. The CDR3 runs 14 residues. Deletions cut 2 bases from V and 4 bases from J, with 12 bases between. The CDR3 spells CASSFRGRSTEAFF. The DNA of the CDR3 is TGTGCCAGCAGCTTCAGGGGACGGAGCACTGAAGCTTTCTTT.

This clone was found once. The rearrangement joins TRBV25-1 to TRBJ2-5, with TRBD2 matching 8 bases. CDR1 and CDR2 from the germline V gene are MGHDK and SYGVNS. V lost 4 bases, J lost 2 bases, and 3 bases stayed unmatched. The CDR3 spans 14 residues. The CDR3 sequence: CASSARLAQETQYF. DNA of the CDR3: TGTGCCAGCAGTGCCCGACTAGCGCAAGAGACCCAGTACTTC.

This clone showed up just a few times. This chain connects TRBV28 to TRBJ1-6; possibly TRBD1 for D (5 bases). V gave up 8 bases and J gave up 5 bases, with 19 bases separating them. From germline, CDR1 is MDHEN and CDR2 SYDVKM. The CDR3 has 16 amino acids. CDR3: CASGRGGGRNNSPLHF. CDR3 DNA sequence: TGTGCCAGCGGGAGGGGAGGAGGTCGGAATAATTCACCCCTCCACTTT. Filled out from reference TRBV28 and TRBJ1-6, the complete variable domain reads DVKVTQSSRYLVKRTGEKVFLECVQDMDHENMFWYRQDPGLGLRLIYFSYDVKMKEKGDIPEGYSVSREKKERFSLILESASTNQTSMYLCASGRGGGRNNSPLHFGNGTRLTVT.

V gene TRBV18 combines with J gene TRBJ2-3; tentative D call: TRBD2 (6 bases). The CDR3 covers 15 residues. V lost 9 bases and J 1 base, leaving 17 bases between the germline ends. The germline V gene encodes CDR1 KGHSH and CDR2 LQKENI. The CDR3 protein is CASQPYGGGTDTQYF. In DNA form, the CDR3 reads TGTGCCAGTCAACCTTACGGCGGGGGCACAGATACGCAGTATTTT.

This clone was seen only a few times. This chain connects TRBV2 to TRBJ1-4, with 9 bases identical to TRBD1. The CDR3 covers 16 residues. The V gene end was trimmed by 5 bases and the J gene end by 0 bases; junction bases not matched to a gene: 4. In germline, CDR1 is SNHLY, CDR2 FYNNEI. Here the CDR3 DNA reads TGTGCCAGCAGTCAACAGGGGGCGCCAACTAATGAAAAACTGTTTTTT. Protein: CASSQQGAPTNEKLFF.

The J gene is TRBJ2-3, the V gene TRBV5-1; D may be TRBD1 (5 bases). CDR1 is SGHRS, CDR2 YFSETQ, per germline. The V end was cut by 0 bases, the J end by 4 bases, with 9 bases between. The CDR3 has 14 residues. Here the CDR3 reads CASSLVQGSDTQYF. The CDR3, as DNA: TGCGCCAGCAGCTTGGTGCAGGGTTCAGATACGCAGTATTTT. The variable domain in full, with the rest retrieved from reference TRBV5-1 and TRBJ2-3, is KAGVTQTPRYLIKTRGQQVTLSCSPISGHRSVSWYQQTPGQGLQFLFEYFSETQRNKGNFPGRFSGRQFSNSRSEMNVSTLELGDSALYLCASSLVQGSDTQYFGPGTRLTVL.

The chain has TRBV6-1 and TRBJ1-1; 9 positions agree with TRBD1. Trimming removed 6 bases from V and 2 bases from J; junction bases left unmatched: 7. This CDR3 spans 15 amino acids. CDR1 is MNHNS, CDR2 SASEGT, per germline. The chain's CDR3 is CASRHGQGSNTEAFF. CDR3 bases: TGTGCCAGCAGACATGGACAGGGGAGCAACACTGAAGCTTTCTTT.

V and J are TRBV9 and TRBJ2-7; TRBD2 matches at 13 bases. The CDR3 runs to 15 residues. V trimming: 4 bases; J trimming: 5 bases; junction bases outside the gene matches: 6. The V gene's germline CDR1 is SGDLS and CDR2 YYNGEE. CDR3 region: CASSQTSGGANEQYF. Written as DNA, the CDR3 is TGTGCCAGCAGCCAAACTAGCGGGGGGGCAAACGAGCAGTACTTC.

This clone was detected a few times. V and J are TRBV30 and TRBJ1-2; possible D gene TRBD1, 5 bases. This CDR3 region has 13 residues. V was cut by 5 bases and J by 4 bases, with 14 bases left in between. Germline-derived CDR1 and CDR2 are GTSNPN and SVGIG (reference sequence). This CDR3 reads CAWGAGGTYGYTF. Here the CDR3 DNA reads TGTGCCTGGGGGGCGGGGGGGACCTATGGCTACACCTTC.

DNA for the CDR3: TGTGCCAGCAGTCCCCGGACTAGCGGGCAAACCTACGAGCAGTACTTC. Its protein is CASSPRTSGQTYEQYF. This chain links TRBV28 with TRBJ2-7; 11 bases are shared with TRBD2. This CDR3 is 16 amino acids long. Per the germline V gene, CDR1 is MDHEN and CDR2 is SYDVKM. The V and J ends lost 5 bases and 2 bases, in that order; junction bases with no gene match: 8.

In this sample, this clone turned up a few times. This rearrangement joins TRBV18 to TRBJ2-7; a possible D gene is TRBD2 (6 bases). The V gene lost 3 bases and the J gene lost 7 bases, with 10 bases spanning the gap. Germline V gene sequence: CDR1 KGHSH, CDR2 LQKENI. The CDR3 extends over 12 amino acids. This chain's CDR3 is CASSPSGEEQYF. CDR3 DNA: TGTGCCAGCTCACCCTCGGGGGAAGAGCAGTACTTC.

The J gene is TRBJ2-7, the V gene TRBV7-2, with D possibly matching TRBD2 (6 bases). Trimming took off 0 bases at V and 3 bases at J, with 12 bases between the two ends. The length of the CDR3 is 15 residues. CDR1 is SGHTA, CDR2 FQGNSA, per germline. CDR3 sequence: CASSLASGPNYEQYF. The DNA of the CDR3 is TGTGCCAGCAGCTTAGCAAGCGGGCCTAACTACGAGCAGTACTTC.

This chain joins TRBV5-8 and TRBJ2-3; TRBD1 is a possible D gene (6 bases). The CDR3 is 14 amino acids. Germline loops: CDR1 SGHTS, CDR2 YDEGEE. V dropped 4 bases and J dropped 1 base, with 10 bases sitting between them. The DNA of the CDR3 is TGTGCCAGCAGCCCCTACAGGGGCACAGATACGCAGTATTTT. Translation gives CASSPYRGTDTQYF.